This T cell receptor (beta chain) stems from a study of T-cell memory formation after mild COVID-19. Overall study findings and caveats: Later expanders leaned CD4+, whereas clones that contracted between day 15 and 85 were balanced CD4/CD8.

The trim removed 0 bases at V and 4 bases at J, leaving 2 bases unmatched. This CDR3 is 15 amino acids long. TCRdb re-analysed the 5' RACE reads in MiXCR, keeping a single row per CDR3 protein. Here the sample spans hundreds of thousands of distinct CDR3 sequences, roughly an eighth being singletons. This clonotype came up many times. The antigen is not known. This chain joins TRBV12-3 or TRBV12-4 and TRBJ2-1; 8 nucleotides align to TRBD1. This clonotype was sampled from a man aged 18 to 35 who had mild COVID-19 (a few samples of this study predate the infection). Cell type and time point are not known. The sample taken for sequencing was PBMCs or a T cell subset sorted from them (not recorded which). The CDR3 sequence: CASSLAWTGYNEQFF. In DNA form, the CDR3 reads TGTGCCAGCAGTTTAGCGTGGACAGGGTACAATGAGCAGTTCTTC.